This TCR beta chain appears in the sequencing data of a study of regulatory T cells in long-lasting Graves disease. Study-wide background: More than 5 years of antithyroid drugs with positive TSH receptor antibodies defined persistent Graves' disease. Study-level points and caveats: Lower TCR diversity was seen in persistent Graves' patients than in newly diagnosed ones. New patients shared 800 to 1,000 public clonotypes, and persistent patients shared more, with approximately 2,600.

As to time point: persistent/refractory GD, antithyroid drugs over 5 years with positive TRAb. There was RNA extracted from PBMCs, and the TCR library was made from it. The guidelines of the American Thyroid Association were the basis for diagnosing Graves' disease. Investigators prepared the TCR beta libraries by applying iRepertoire HTBI primers and Arm-PCR of CDR3 regions. Each CDR3 protein gets one entry after TCRdb re-called the multiplex PCR reads with MiXCR. The sample shows roughly 300,000 distinct CDR3 sequences, around 23% of them seen only once. On this clonotype itself: The antigen is unknown.

V was clipped by 3 bases and J by 6 bases, with 15 bases between them. The CDR3 has 13 amino acids. CDR1 is DFQATT and CDR2 is SNEGSKA in the germline V gene (reference sequence). The rearrangement joins TRBV20-1 to TRBJ2-7; no clear D. The TCR originated in a female donor with Graves disease. The specimen was peripheral blood mononuclear cells (PBMCs), collected when the disease was refractory, from a patient treated with antithyroid drugs. The CDR3 loop is CSASDRPGFEQYF. CDR3 bases: TGCAGTGCTAGCGATAGGCCGGGTTTCGAGCAGTACTTC.